This is a list of T cell receptor beta chains from one sample in a study of PD-L1 blockade in urothelial cancer. Here immunoSEQ multiplex PCR was the method, and the copy in TCRdb shows in-frame clones only, minus some. This table holds roughly 30,000 clones, roughly 84% found once. Sequences were derived from PBMCs, sampled around atezolizumab (anti-PD-L1) treatment. All receptors derive from a man aged 60-69 years with urothelial cancer. Both conserved end residues are part of each CDR3. D genes are given only for firm matches. Size is omitted from some rows. Given values are once, few, many or a class for expanded clones.

clone_size: few
v_call: TRBV7-2
d_call: TRBD1
j_call: TRBJ1-1
cdr3_nt: TGTGCCAGCAGCCCCGACAGGGTCACTGAAGCTTTCTTT
cdr3_aa: CASSPDRVTEAFF

clone_size: -
v_call: TRBV5-1
d_call: -
j_call: TRBJ1-1
cdr3_nt: TGCGCCAGCAGCTTGGGGGGGGAGGTAGGGAGCACTGAAGCTTTCTTT
cdr3_aa: CASSLGGEVGSTEAFF

clone_size: once
v_call: TRBV7-2
d_call: -
j_call: TRBJ2-2
cdr3_nt: TGTGCCAGCAGCATTAAGGATGGGCCCACCGGGGAGCTGTTTTTT
cdr3_aa: CASSIKDGPTGELFF

clone_size: -
v_call: TRBV6-1
d_call: TRBD1
j_call: TRBJ1-5
cdr3_nt: TGTGCCAGCAGCGTGACAGGGAATAGCAATCAGCCCCAGCATTTT
cdr3_aa: CASSVTGNSNQPQHF

clone_size: -
v_call: TRBV19
d_call: TRBD2
j_call: TRBJ2-1
cdr3_nt: TGTGCCAGTAGAAGTAGCGGGGGAATAGGGGAGCAGTTCTTC
cdr3_aa: CASRSSGGIGEQFF

clone_size: once
v_call: TRBV30
d_call: -
j_call: TRBJ2-5
cdr3_nt: TGTGCCTGGAGTGTCCTAGTCCAAGAGACCCAGTACTTC
cdr3_aa: CAWSVLVQETQYF

clone_size: -
v_call: TRBV19
d_call: -
j_call: TRBJ1-4
cdr3_nt: TGTGCCAGTAGTATTTCCGGTTCAACTAATGAAAAACTGTTTTTT
cdr3_aa: CASSISGSTNEKLFF

clone_size: -
v_call: TRBV11-2
d_call: -
j_call: TRBJ2-2
cdr3_nt: TGTGCCAGCAGTCCCCGGGCGAGGGCCGGGGAGCTGTTTTTT
cdr3_aa: CASSPRARAGELFF

clone_size: -
v_call: TRBV5-1
d_call: -
j_call: TRBJ2-1
cdr3_nt: TGCGCCAGCAGCTTGTCAGGGAACCGCAATGAGCAGTTCTTC
cdr3_aa: CASSLSGNRNEQFF

clone_size: -
v_call: TRBV4-2
d_call: TRBD2
j_call: TRBJ2-2
cdr3_nt: TGTGCCAGCAGCCAAGATAAAGAAGGAGCGGGAGGCACCGGGGAGCTGTTTTTT
cdr3_aa: CASSQDKEGAGGTGELFF

clone_size: -
v_call: TRBV19
d_call: -
j_call: TRBJ1-1
cdr3_nt: TGTGCCAGTAGTATACTGAGACAGTCTCCTGAAGCTTTCTTT
cdr3_aa: CASSILRQSPEAFF

clone_size: -
v_call: TRBV23-1
d_call: TRBD2
j_call: TRBJ2-7
cdr3_nt: TGCGCCAGCAGTCAATCTCCAGCTAGCGGGACTTTCTACGAGCAGTACTTC
cdr3_aa: CASSQSPASGTFYEQYF

clone_size: -
v_call: TRBV7-2
d_call: -
j_call: TRBJ1-5
cdr3_nt: TGTGCCAGCGCCCCGGGGGGCAGGCCAGACCAGCCCCAGCATTTT
cdr3_aa: CASAPGGRPDQPQHF

clone_size: few
v_call: TRBV19
d_call: -
j_call: TRBJ1-2
cdr3_nt: TGTGCCAGTAGTATGTCGAGTGGTTTTGGCTACACCTTC
cdr3_aa: CASSMSSGFGYTF

clone_size: -
v_call: TRBV6-5
d_call: TRBD1
j_call: TRBJ2-7
cdr3_nt: TGTGCCAGCAGAAAACAGGGGACCTACGAGCAGTACTTC
cdr3_aa: CASRKQGTYEQYF

clone_size: once
v_call: TRBV4-3
d_call: TRBD2
j_call: TRBJ2-3
cdr3_nt: TGCGCCAGCAGTCCTCGGCAGAGACTAGCGGGAGCGACAGATACGCAGTATTTT
cdr3_aa: CASSPRQRLAGATDTQYF

clone_size: -
v_call: TRBV4-3
d_call: TRBD2
j_call: TRBJ2-1
cdr3_nt: TGCGCCAGCAGCCAAGATCGATCGGGACTAGCGGGGCACGCGGGGAATGAGCAGTTCTTC
cdr3_aa: CASSQDRSGLAGHAGNEQFF

clone_size: -
v_call: TRBV7-8
d_call: TRBD2
j_call: TRBJ2-2
cdr3_nt: TGTGCCAGCAGCTTTGCGGGAGCCACCGGGGAGCTGTTTTTT
cdr3_aa: CASSFAGATGELFF

clone_size: once
v_call: TRBV5-1
d_call: -
j_call: TRBJ2-7
cdr3_nt: TGCGCCAGCAGCTTCGAGGGTGTGGGCTCCTACGAGCAGTACTTC
cdr3_aa: CASSFEGVGSYEQYF

clone_size: once
v_call: TRBV7-8
d_call: TRBD1
j_call: TRBJ2-1
cdr3_nt: TGTGCCAGCAGCTTAGGTTTTGGGACAGGGGGAAGTAATGAGCAGTTCTTC
cdr3_aa: CASSLGFGTGGSNEQFF

clone_size: -
v_call: TRBV29-1
d_call: TRBD1
j_call: TRBJ2-7
cdr3_nt: TGCAGTACCGGGACAGGAGCCTACGAGCAGTACTTC
cdr3_aa: CSTGTGAYEQYF

clone_size: -
v_call: TRBV4-1
d_call: TRBD2
j_call: TRBJ2-2
cdr3_nt: TGCGCCAGCAGCCAAGGGGGACTAGCGGGATCCGGGGAGCTGTTTTTT
cdr3_aa: CASSQGGLAGSGELFF

clone_size: -
v_call: TRBV20-1
d_call: -
j_call: TRBJ2-1
cdr3_nt: TGCAGTGCTAGGTCCGGGAATGAGCAGTTCTTC
cdr3_aa: CSARSGNEQFF

clone_size: -
v_call: TRBV2
d_call: -
j_call: TRBJ1-4
cdr3_nt: TGTGCCAGCACCCTCCTGAGGGGAGGAAACGAAAAACTGTTTTTT
cdr3_aa: CASTLLRGGNEKLFF

clone_size: -
v_call: TRBV19
d_call: TRBD1
j_call: TRBJ1-2
cdr3_nt: TGTGCCAGTAGGGGCGGAGGGGGCGACGGCTACACCTTC
cdr3_aa: CASRGGGGDGYTF

clone_size: few
v_call: TRBV7-2
d_call: TRBD2
j_call: TRBJ2-7
cdr3_nt: TGTGCCAGCAGCTTAGTGGGACTAGCGGGCTGGAACCCCACCTACGAGCAGTACTTC
cdr3_aa: CASSLVGLAGWNPTYEQYF

clone_size: -
v_call: TRBV28
d_call: -
j_call: TRBJ2-3
cdr3_nt: TGTGCCAGCAGTTTACGTCTAGATACGCAGTATTTT
cdr3_aa: CASSLRLDTQYF

clone_size: few
v_call: TRBV29-1
d_call: TRBD1
j_call: TRBJ1-1
cdr3_nt: TGCAGCGTTGAGCCTACAGGGGTCGGGATGAACACTGAAGCTTTCTTT
cdr3_aa: CSVEPTGVGMNTEAFF

clone_size: -
v_call: TRBV10-2
d_call: -
j_call: TRBJ1-1
cdr3_nt: TGCGCCAGCAGTGCCAGTCGCAACACTGAAGCTTTCTTT
cdr3_aa: CASSASRNTEAFF

clone_size: -
v_call: TRBV19
d_call: -
j_call: TRBJ2-1
cdr3_nt: TGTGCCAGTAGTATTGCCAGTATCTCCTACAATGAGCAGTTCTTC
cdr3_aa: CASSIASISYNEQFF